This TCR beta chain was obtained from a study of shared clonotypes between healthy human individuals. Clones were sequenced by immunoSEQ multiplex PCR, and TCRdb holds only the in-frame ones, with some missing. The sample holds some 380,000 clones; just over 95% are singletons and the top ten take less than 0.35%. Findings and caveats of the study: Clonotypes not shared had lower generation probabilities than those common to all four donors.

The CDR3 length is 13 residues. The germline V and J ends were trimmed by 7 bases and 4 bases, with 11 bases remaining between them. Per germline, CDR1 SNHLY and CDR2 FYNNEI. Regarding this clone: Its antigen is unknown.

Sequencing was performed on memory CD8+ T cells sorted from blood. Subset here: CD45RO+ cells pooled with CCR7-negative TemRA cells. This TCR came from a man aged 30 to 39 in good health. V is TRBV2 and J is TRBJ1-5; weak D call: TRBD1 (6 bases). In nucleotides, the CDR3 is TGTGCCAGCACTGCTACAGGGAATCAGCCCCAGCATTTT. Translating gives CASTATGNQPQHF.